This T cell receptor beta chain came from a study of blood T cell repertoires in COVID-19. Study context: Donors in the United States, Italy and Spain gave samples during acute or convalescent COVID-19.

TCRdb's table, derived via immunoSEQ multiplex PCR, lists solely in-frame clones and lacks some. The sample holds 95,000 to 100,000 clones, 87% seen once. Germline V lookup: CDR1 LNHDA, CDR2 SQIVND (reference sequence). Trimming took off 3 bases at V and 4 bases at J, with 3 bases between the two ends. This CDR3 is 12 amino acids long. Source material: peripheral blood. The chain couples TRBV19 to TRBJ2-2; D is unresolved. The receptor comes from a woman in her 30s with acute or convalescent COVID-19. Written as DNA, the CDR3 is TGTGCCAGTAGTATCGGCACCGGGGAGCTGTTTTTT. Translation: CASSIGTGELFF.